These 27 T cell receptor beta chains originate from one sample sequenced in a study of blood T cell repertoires in COVID-19. Data came from immunoSEQ multiplex PCR; TCRdb stores just in-frame clones and leaves some out. The sample shows approximately 250,000 clones, 65% to 85% of them seen only once. Input material: peripheral blood. The receptor set was obtained from a woman aged 40-49 years who had recovered from COVID-19.

Here the CDR3 reads CASSKGTDYEQYF. CDR3 nucleotides: TGCGCCAGCAGCAAGGGGACAGACTACGAGCAGTACTTC. The chain couples TRBV5-1 to TRBJ2-7; TRBD1 matches at 7 bases. V trimming: 4 bases; J trimming: 3 bases; junction bases outside the gene matches: 4. There are 13 residues in the CDR3. CDR1 is SGHRS and CDR2 is YFSETQ in the germline V gene.

This rearrangement joins TRBV5-4 to TRBJ2-5; D may be TRBD1 (5 bases). From germline, CDR1 is SGHNT and CDR2 YYREEE (reference sequence). V was cut by 4 bases and J by 2 bases, with 12 bases left in between. The CDR3 sequence is 14 residues long. The CDR3 loop reads CASSTRQIQETQYF. The CDR3 DNA sequence: TGTGCCAGCAGCACCCGACAGATTCAAGAGACCCAGTACTTC.

The chain carries TRBV5-4 and TRBJ2-2; perhaps TRBD1 as D (6 bases). Trimming removed 6 bases from V and 1 base from J, with 7 bases in between. In germline, CDR1 is SGHNT, CDR2 YYREEE (reference sequence). The CDR3 runs to 13 residues. Written as DNA, the CDR3 is TGTGCCAGCAAGGGACAGAACACCGGGGAGCTGTTTTTT. It encodes CASKGQNTGELFF.

V is TRBV6-5 and J is TRBJ2-5; D is undetermined. Germline CDR1 is MNHEY and CDR2 is SVGAGI. Trimming removed 6 bases from V and 7 bases from J, with 21 bases in between. The CDR3 is 15 amino acids. CDR3 amino acids: CASSPTIDPRGTQYF. CDR3 nucleotide sequence: TGTGCCAGCAGCCCGACGATTGACCCGAGAGGGACCCAGTACTTC.

J is TRBJ2-5 and V is TRBV28, with D perhaps matching TRBD2 (6 bases). Trimming pared 7 bases from V and 2 bases from J, leaving 11 bases between. CDR1 and CDR2 from the germline V gene are MDHEN and SYDVKM. The CDR3 extends over 13 amino acids. CDR3 region: CASIQGGQETQYF. The CDR3 coding sequence is TGTGCCAGCATCCAGGGAGGTCAAGAGACCCAGTACTTC.

The rearrangement links TRBV28 to TRBJ2-3; D remains unclear. V was pared by 2 bases and J by 2 bases, with 8 bases between. The V gene's germline CDR1 is MDHEN and CDR2 SYDVKM. The CDR3 runs 14 residues. The CDR3: CASSLVGYTDTQYF. The CDR3 DNA follows: TGTGCCAGCAGTTTAGTGGGCTACACAGATACGCAGTATTTT.

The CDR3 loop is CASSLSGTGLDTQYF. The CDR3 nucleotides are TGTGCCAGCAGTTTATCGGGGACAGGGTTGGATACGCAGTATTTT. This rearrangement joins TRBV27 to TRBJ2-3, with 9 positions matching TRBD1. Germline V lookup: CDR1 MNHEY, CDR2 SMNVEV (reference sequence). V was pared by 0 bases and J by 6 bases, with 4 bases of the junction left unmatched. The CDR3 is 15 residues long.

This clone occurred a few times. The chain carries TRBV27 and TRBJ2-5; 8 bases fit TRBD1. The germline V gene has CDR1 MNHEY and CDR2 SMNVEV (reference sequence). The CDR3 consists of 14 residues. With 5 bases clipped from V and 5 bases from J, the junction kept 7 bases outside the gene matches. CDR3 region: CASSLDRGLETQYF. CDR3 in DNA: TGTGCCAGCAGTCTAGACAGGGGCCTCGAGACCCAGTACTTC.

As for this clone: The junction and the germline gene differ at one end; a read error may be behind it. The chain joins TRBV14 to TRBJ2-1, with TRBD2 as a possible D gene (7 bases). Looked up from germline, CDR1 is SGHDN and CDR2 is FVKESK. The length of the CDR3 is 15 residues. The CDR3 is CASSQDNWAGAPRVF. CDR3 coding DNA: TGTGCCAGCAGCCAAGATAATTGGGCGGGGGCCCCAAGGGTCTTC.

The rearrangement joins TRBV4-1 to TRBJ2-3; 9 bases are shared with TRBD1. The CDR3 is 19 amino acids. Germline V gene lookup returns CDR1 MGHRA and CDR2 YSYEKL. J was trimmed by 4 bases and V by 0 bases; bases with no gene match: 14. CDR3 sequence: CASSQDLGQGIFYADTQYF. The CDR3 bases are TGCGCCAGCAGCCAAGATTTGGGACAGGGCATTTTTTACGCAGATACGCAGTATTTT.

CDR3 in DNA: TGTGCCAGCAGATTTACTAGCGGGGACATCTACAATGAGCAGTTCTTC. It translates to CASRFTSGDIYNEQFF. This chain links TRBV5-6 with TRBJ2-1; 10 positions agree with TRBD2. Trimming at V came to 5 bases and at J to 3 bases, leaving 8 bases not matched to a gene. Germline CDR1 is SGHDT and CDR2 is YYEEEE. CDR3 length equals 16 residues.

The V gene is TRBV3-1 (or the pseudogene TRBV3-2), the J gene TRBJ2-6; TRBD2 aligns across 7 bases. V lost 4 bases to trimming and J lost 0 bases; unmatched junction nucleotides: 6. The CDR3 has 17 amino acids. Germline CDR1 is LGHDT and CDR2 is YNNKEL (reference sequence). The CDR3 loop is CASSRAGLTSGANVLTF. The CDR3 DNA follows: TGTGCCAGCAGCCGGGCGGGACTAACCTCTGGGGCCAACGTCCTGACTTTC.

This clone was seen a single time. The chain carries TRBV6-5 and TRBJ1-1; 8 nucleotides line up with TRBD1. V lost 2 bases to trimming and J lost 6 bases; unmatched junction nucleotides: 8. This CDR3 region has 15 residues. Germline V gene sequence: CDR1 MNHEY, CDR2 SVGAGI. This CDR3 is CASSYTGTGRPEAFF. The CDR3 region has the DNA TGTGCCAGCAGTTACACCGGGACAGGCCGTCCTGAAGCTTTCTTT.

V usage is TRBV2 and J usage is TRBJ2-5; D is perhaps TRBD1 (6 bases). V shed 6 bases and J shed 4 bases, with 21 bases lying between them. CDR3 length: 16 amino acids. Germline CDR1 is SNHLY and CDR2 is FYNNEI. CDR3 region: CASRQSGTSPPETQYF. Written as DNA, the CDR3 is TGTGCCAGCAGACAATCGGGGACATCTCCCCCAGAGACCCAGTACTTC.

The chain has TRBV12-3 or TRBV12-4 and TRBJ1-5; D call uncertain. V lost 1 base and J 6 bases, leaving 4 bases between the germline ends. The CDR3 is made up of 12 amino acids. This CDR3 reads CASSLDSQPQHF. Here the CDR3 DNA reads TGTGCCAGCAGTTTAGATAGTCAGCCCCAGCATTTT.

The chain uses TRBV5-1 and TRBJ1-2, with 8 bases fitting TRBD1. The CDR3 runs 16 residues. Trimming removed 1 base from V and 5 bases from J; junction bases left unmatched: 10. Germline CDR1 and CDR2: SGHRS and YFSETQ. CDR3 nucleotide sequence: TGCGCCAGCAGCTTGAACCCTGGACAGGGAGAGTATGGCTACACCTTC. Translating it yields CASSLNPGQGEYGYTF.

The chain is built from TRBV2 and TRBJ1-4; unclear D gene. V lost 6 bases, J lost 7 bases, and 12 bases lay in between. This CDR3 region has 13 residues. Germline-derived CDR1 and CDR2 are SNHLY and FYNNEI. CDR3: CASRPSPGEKLFF. For the CDR3, the DNA is TGTGCCAGCAGGCCCTCACCGGGTGAAAAACTGTTTTTT. The variable domain in full, completed from reference TRBV2 and TRBJ1-4, reads EPEVTQTPSHQVTQMGQEVILRCVPISNHLYFYWYRQILGQKVEFLVSFYNNEISEKSEIFDDQFSVERPDGSNFTLKIRSTKLEDSAMYFCASRPSPGEKLFFGSGTQLSVL.

V and J are TRBV24-1 and TRBJ1-1; 8 nucleotides agree with TRBD1. The CDR3 sequence is 15 residues long. The V gene end was trimmed by 5 bases and the J gene end by 0 bases; junction bases not matched to a gene: 4. Germline CDR1 reads KGHDR; CDR2 reads SFDVKD. CDR3 region: CATSAGQGMNTEAFF. The CDR3 DNA follows: TGTGCCACCAGTGCTGGACAGGGAATGAACACTGAAGCTTTCTTT.

V gene TRBV27 combines with J gene TRBJ2-3; 8 bases are shared with TRBD2. The V and J ends lost 8 bases and 4 bases, in that order; junction bases with no gene match: 14. The CDR3 has 16 residues. The germline CDR1 and CDR2 sequences are MNHEY and SMNVEV (reference sequence). CDR3 amino acids: CASGYMRSGGADTQYF. CDR3 nucleotides: TGTGCCAGCGGATACATGAGGAGCGGGGGTGCAGATACGCAGTATTTT.

V and J are TRBV19 and TRBJ1-2; D is perhaps TRBD1 (6 bases). Germline loops: CDR1 LNHDA, CDR2 SQIVND (reference sequence). The CDR3 loop spans 12 amino acids. Deletions cut 6 bases from V and 6 bases from J, with 11 bases between. The CDR3 loop is CASSADRNGYTF. Written as DNA, the CDR3 is TGTGCCAGTAGCGCGGACAGAAATGGCTACACCTTC.

The chain joins TRBV6-1 to TRBJ1-4, with a possible D match to TRBD1 (5 bases). In germline, CDR1 is MNHNS, CDR2 SASEGT. Trimming shortened V by 3 bases and J by 7 bases, and 9 bases separated the two germline ends. This CDR3 has 13 amino acids. The CDR3 loop is CASSEAGLEKLFF. In nucleotides, the CDR3 is TGTGCCAGCAGTGAGGCAGGGCTTGAAAAACTGTTTTTT.

J is TRBJ1-2 and V is TRBV28; TRBD1 might be the D (6 bases). CDR1 and CDR2 from the germline V gene are MDHEN and SYDVKM. The germline V and J ends were trimmed by 6 bases and 3 bases, with 17 bases remaining between them. The CDR3 has 15 residues. The CDR3 nucleotides read TGTGCCAGCAGCGCTCCGGGGGGCCGGCACTATGGCTACACCTTC. Translation gives CASSAPGGRHYGYTF.

As DNA, the CDR3 is TGCGCCAGCAGCCAAGGAGCGCGGATTGCGAGCTCTGGAAACACCATATATTTT. Residues: CASSQGARIASSGNTIYF. The chain uses TRBV4-1 and TRBJ1-3; D unresolved. This CDR3 has 18 amino acids. The germline CDR1 and CDR2 sequences are MGHRA and YSYEKL. V was clipped by 1 base and J by 0 bases, with 16 bases between them.

The chain has TRBV5-1 and TRBJ2-7; 9 positions match TRBD1. Germline CDR1 SGHRS, CDR2 YFSETQ. The CDR3 consists of 14 residues. V shed 1 base, J shed 2 bases, and the junction held 1 base outside the gene matches. In DNA, the CDR3 is TGCGCCAGCAGCTTGAGACAGGGGGCCTACGAGCAGTACTTC. Translated, it gives CASSLRQGAYEQYF.

This clone was counted between two and nine times. V usage is TRBV9 and J usage is TRBJ1-3; 7 bases align to TRBD1. J lost 0 bases, V lost 0 bases, and 12 bases had no gene match. The CDR3 runs to 19 residues. Germline V gives CDR1 SGDLS, CDR2 YYNGEE. The CDR3 is CASSVATGQDFFSGNTIYF. The DNA for the CDR3 is TGTGCCAGCAGCGTAGCGACCGGACAGGATTTCTTCTCTGGAAACACCATATATTTT.

This clone was observed a handful of times. This chain joins TRBV5-1 and TRBJ2-3; tentatively, D is TRBD2 (5 bases). The CDR3 consists of 12 residues. CDR1 SGHRS and CDR2 YFSETQ come from the germline V gene. Deletions cut 6 bases from V and 7 bases from J, with 12 bases between. The CDR3 loop is CASNEEDYTQYF. The CDR3, as DNA: TGCGCCAGCAACGAAGAGGACTATACGCAGTATTTT.

The chain links TRBV28 to TRBJ2-1, with D tentatively TRBD2 (5 bases). Looked up from germline, CDR1 is MDHEN and CDR2 is SYDVKM. This CDR3 is built from 12 residues. Trimming removed 7 bases from V and 3 bases from J, with 7 bases in between. CDR3 region: CASTADYNEQFF. The DNA for the CDR3 is TGTGCCAGCACAGCGGACTACAATGAGCAGTTCTTC.